Presented here are 26 T cell receptor beta chains from one specimen sequenced in a study of graft-versus-host responses after intestinal transplantation. Only in-frame clones appear in the TCRdb table, and some are missing; sequencing was by immunoSEQ multiplex PCR. Here the sample spans roughly 100,000 clones, 85% to 95% being singletons. These receptors have no identified antigens. Sequencing was performed on unstimulated CD8+ T cells sorted from spleen or lymph node cells, taken before transplant. These receptors all come from a human donor who was the organ donor for an intestinal transplant.

In its sample, this clone was seen once. V is TRBV6-6 and J is TRBJ2-1; tentatively, D is TRBD2 (6 bases). V was trimmed by 4 bases and J by 3 bases, leaving 7 bases between them. The CDR3 extends over 13 amino acids. Germline lookup yields CDR1 MNHNY and CDR2 SVGAGI (reference sequence). For the CDR3, the DNA is TGTGCCAGCAGTTGGGGGGACTACAATGAGCAGTTCTTC. Translating it yields CASSWGDYNEQFF.

This clone was seen once. The chain has TRBV7-9 and TRBJ2-3, with 10 bases that match TRBD2. The CDR3 consists of 17 residues. After removal of 2 bases from V and 4 bases from J, the junction contained 9 bases not matched to a gene. CDR1 is SEHNR, CDR2 FQNEAQ, per germline (reference sequence). For the CDR3, the DNA is TGTGCCAGCAGCTTACGCTCTAGCGGGAGTTTGTCAGATACGCAGTATTTT. It encodes CASSLRSSGSLSDTQYF.

In this sample, this clone turned up a few times. V usage is TRBV2 and J usage is TRBJ2-7; TRBD2 is a possible D gene (5 bases). V was trimmed by 8 bases and J by 4 bases, leaving 12 bases between them. The CDR3 length is 12 residues. Germline lookup yields CDR1 SNHLY and CDR2 FYNNEI. The CDR3 loop reads CASLSPGYEQYF. In DNA, the CDR3 is TGTGCCAGCCTAAGTCCGGGATACGAGCAGTACTTC.

The gene calls are TRBV5-6 and TRBJ2-7; perhaps TRBD2 as D (5 bases). CDR1 and CDR2 from the germline V gene are SGHDT and YYEEEE. Trimming took 1 base from V and 6 from J, leaving 14 bases between them. The CDR3 consists of 14 residues. CDR3: CASSLPLEVAEQYF. The CDR3 DNA sequence: TGTGCCAGCAGCTTGCCCTTGGAGGTTGCCGAGCAGTACTTC. Using reference TRBV5-6 and TRBJ2-7 for the parts outside the CDR3, the full variable domain is DAGVTQSPTHLIKTRGQQVTLRCSPKSGHDTVSWYQQALGQGPQFIFQYYEEEERQRGNFPDRFSGHQFPNYSSELNVNALLLGDSALYLCASSLPLEVAEQYFGPGTRLTVT.

This chain links TRBV7-9 with TRBJ2-7; tentative D call: TRBD1 (6 bases). Germline V gene data show CDR1 as SEHNR and CDR2 as FQNEAQ (reference sequence). The CDR3 has 15 residues. Trimming removed 4 bases from V and 0 bases from J, with 13 bases in between. The CDR3 DNA follows: TGTGCCAGCAGCTCGACGGACAGTGACTCCTACGAGCAGTACTTC. Translation: CASSSTDSDSYEQYF.

The chain carries TRBV4-1 and TRBJ1-1; tentatively, D is TRBD1 (6 bases). This CDR3 is 14 amino acids long. The germline CDR1 and CDR2 sequences are MGHRA and YSYEKL. Trimming shortened V by 2 bases and J by 3 bases, and 10 bases separated the two germline ends. The CDR3 region is CASSQTGQHTEAFF. In DNA form, the CDR3 reads TGCGCCAGCAGCCAAACTGGACAGCACACTGAAGCTTTCTTT.

This chain connects TRBV29-1 to TRBJ2-7; 11 bases are shared with TRBD2. CDR1 and CDR2 (germline): SQVTM, ANQGSEA. V trimming: 3 bases; J trimming: 7 bases; junction bases outside the gene matches: 11. The CDR3 extends over 15 amino acids. DNA of the CDR3: TGCAGCGTTGACCGTGGGCTAGCGGGAGGAACGGAGCAGTACTTC. Translating gives CSVDRGLAGGTEQYF.

The chain employs TRBV27 and TRBJ2-1; D unclear. This CDR3 region has 15 residues. Germline V CDR1 and CDR2: MNHEY, SMNVEV (reference sequence). Trimming took off 3 bases at V and 1 base at J, with 10 bases between the two ends. The CDR3 protein is CASSLLQQSYNEQFF. In DNA form, the CDR3 reads TGTGCCAGCAGTTTGCTACAGCAATCCTACAATGAGCAGTTCTTC.

The chain combines TRBV9 with TRBJ1-1; 8 bases line up with TRBD1. V lost 3 bases and J lost 3; bases outside the gene matches: 7. This CDR3 has 15 residues. From germline, CDR1 is SGDLS and CDR2 YYNGEE. As DNA, the CDR3 is TGTGCCAGCAGCGCAGGGGGCCGTATGGACACTGAAGCTTTCTTT. The encoded protein is CASSAGGRMDTEAFF.

This chain connects TRBV5-1 to TRBJ1-2; TRBD1 is a possible D gene (6 bases). The CDR3 length is 15 residues. Trimming left V 7 bases short and J 0 bases short, with 16 bases between. Germline CDR1 is SGHRS and CDR2 is YFSETQ. CDR3 residues: CASSGGGLSNYGYTF. The CDR3 bases are TGCGCCAGCTCCGGCGGGGGCTTATCTAACTATGGCTACACCTTC. The full variable domain, its missing parts supplied by reference TRBV5-1 and TRBJ1-2, is KAGVTQTPRYLIKTRGQQVTLSCSPISGHRSVSWYQQTPGQGLQFLFEYFSETQRNKGNFPGRFSGRQFSNSRSEMNVSTLELGDSALYLCASSGGGLSNYGYTFGSGTRLTVV.

CDR3 in DNA: TGTGCCAGCAGTGCGGCGGGAGTTACAGATACGCAGTATTTT. Its translation is CASSAAGVTDTQYF. The rearrangement joins TRBV28 to TRBJ2-3; 7 bases agree with TRBD2. Germline-derived CDR1 and CDR2 are MDHEN and SYDVKM. Trimming removed 5 bases from V and 3 bases from J; junction bases left unmatched: 5. This CDR3 is 14 amino acids long.

The chain couples TRBV6-6 to TRBJ2-7; D might be TRBD1 (5 bases). In germline, CDR1 is MNHNY, CDR2 SVGAGI (reference sequence). Trimming took off 6 bases at V and 6 bases at J, with 21 bases between the two ends. The CDR3 covers 15 residues. The CDR3 spells CASSPRAPLVAEQYF. CDR3 DNA: TGTGCCAGCAGCCCCAGGGCCCCCCTAGTGGCCGAGCAGTACTTC.

The chain has TRBV2 and TRBJ2-7; D perhaps matches TRBD1 (8 bases). CDR3 size: 15 residues. Per germline, CDR1 SNHLY and CDR2 FYNNEI. Between the trimmed V and J ends, which lost 8 bases and 4 bases, there was a span of 21 bases. The CDR3 loop is CASGGAGGSLYEQYF. CDR3 sequence (DNA): TGTGCCAGCGGGGGGGCAGGGGGCTCGTTATACGAGCAGTACTTC. Full variable domain (rest looked up from reference TRBV2 and TRBJ2-7): EPEVTQTPSHQVTQMGQEVILRCVPISNHLYFYWYRQILGQKVEFLVSFYNNEISEKSEIFDDQFSVERPDGSNFTLKIRSTKLEDSAMYFCASGGAGGSLYEQYFGPGTRLTVT.

V is TRBV6-5 and J is TRBJ1-2; maybe TRBD1 (5 bases). The V gene lost 0 bases and the J gene lost 6 bases, with 14 bases spanning the gap. CDR3 length: 15 residues. Per germline, CDR1 MNHEY and CDR2 SVGAGI. The CDR3 coding sequence is TGTGCCAGCAGTTACTCGGAGGGTAGGGGCCATGGCTACACCTTC. This encodes CASSYSEGRGHGYTF.

V gene TRBV5-8 combines with J gene TRBJ2-1, with TRBD2 as a possible D gene (6 bases). CDR1 and CDR2 from the germline V gene are SGHTS and YDEGEE. The ends were cut back, 4 bases at V and 10 bases at J, with 18 bases in the middle. This CDR3 spans 14 amino acids. The CDR3 loop reads CASSPPDGGWEQFF. CDR3 nucleotide sequence: TGTGCCAGCAGCCCCCCCGATGGGGGGTGGGAGCAGTTCTTC.

This chain joins TRBV28 and TRBJ2-1, with D possibly being TRBD2 (6 bases). Germline values: CDR1 MDHEN, CDR2 SYDVKM. V was trimmed by 5 bases and J by 7 bases, leaving 18 bases between them. CDR3 length: 15 residues. This chain's CDR3 is CASSRFAGLMNEQFF. Here the CDR3 DNA reads TGTGCCAGCAGTCGGTTCGCGGGGCTGATGAATGAGCAGTTCTTC. Drawing the rest from reference TRBV28 and TRBJ2-1, the complete variable domain is DVKVTQSSRYLVKRTGEKVFLECVQDMDHENMFWYRQDPGLGLRLIYFSYDVKMKEKGDIPEGYSVSREKKERFSLILESASTNQTSMYLCASSRFAGLMNEQFFGPGTRLTVL.

The rearrangement joins TRBV6-6 to TRBJ1-4; D is uncertain. CDR3 length: 14 residues. The V and J ends lost 2 bases and 12 bases respectively, with 16 bases between them. Germline V CDR1 and CDR2: MNHNY, SVGAGI (reference sequence). For the CDR3, the DNA is TGTGCCAGCAGTTACAATGAGGGTTTGGTTGAACTGTTTTTT. This gives the protein CASSYNEGLVELFF.

This clone was observed a handful of times. V gene TRBV5-6 combines with J gene TRBJ1-1, with 8 positions matching TRBD1. Losses at the gene ends were 3 bases for V and 0 bases for J; bases not matched to a gene: 7. This CDR3 contains 16 residues. Germline assignment: CDR1 SGHDT and CDR2 YYEEEE. The CDR3: CASSWGQVAMNTEAFF. CDR3 sequence (DNA): TGTGCCAGCAGCTGGGGACAGGTAGCCATGAACACTGAAGCTTTCTTT.

The V and J genes are TRBV4-1 and TRBJ1-1; 7 nucleotides line up with TRBD1. Germline V gives CDR1 MGHRA, CDR2 YSYEKL. The CDR3 length is 17 residues. Unmatched junction bases numbered 9, after V lost 2 bases and J lost 0 bases. CDR3 amino acids: CASSQKGKTGLNTEAFF. CDR3 DNA sequence: TGCGCCAGCAGCCAAAAGGGCAAGACAGGGCTGAACACTGAAGCTTTCTTT.

A note on this clone: The germline gene is not matched at one end of the junction; a read error may be the cause. Different DNA sequences within this sample yield the same CDR3. The genes are TRBV7-7 and TRBJ2-7, with 9 bases fitting TRBD1. The CDR3 is 13 amino acids. Per the germline V gene, CDR1 is SSHAT and CDR2 is FNYEAQ (reference sequence). The CDR3 nucleotides are TGTGCTAGCAGCCCGGGACAGGGCTACGAGCAGTACTTC. Encoded protein: CASSPGQGYEQYF. Full variable domain (remainder filled in from reference TRBV7-7 and TRBJ2-7): GAGVSQSPRYKVTKRGQDVTLRCDPISSHATLYWYQQALGQGPEFLTYFNYEAQPDKSGLPSDRFSAERPEGSISTLTIQRTEQRDSAMYRCASSPGQGYEQYFGPGTRLTVT.

The V gene is TRBV2, the J gene TRBJ2-5; 7 positions match TRBD2. The CDR3 consists of 14 residues. Trimming at V came to 5 bases and at J to 5 bases, leaving 8 bases not matched to a gene. Per germline, CDR1 SNHLY and CDR2 FYNNEI. The DNA of the CDR3 is TGTGCCAGCAGTTTCTTGACTAGCCGGGAGACCCAGTACTTC. Translation: CASSFLTSRETQYF.

This chain connects TRBV29-1 to TRBJ2-2, with D maybe TRBD1 (6 bases). Germline CDR1 is SQVTM and CDR2 is ANQGSEA. The CDR3 consists of 12 residues. CDR3 sequence: CTGGDAAGELFF. The CDR3 nucleotides read TGCACTGGGGGCGACGCCGCCGGGGAGCTGTTTTTT.

The V call is TRBV15, the J call TRBJ2-1; 12 bases map to TRBD2. Trimming at V came to 0 bases and at J to 8 bases, leaving 5 bases not matched to a gene. Germline CDR1 reads LNHNV; CDR2 reads YYDKDF (reference sequence). This CDR3 spans 16 amino acids. The CDR3 DNA follows: TGTGCCACCAGCAGAGATCGACTAGCGGGAGTCTATGAGCAGTTCTTC. This gives the protein CATSRDRLAGVYEQFF. Combining the CDR3 with reference TRBV15 and TRBJ2-1 gives the whole variable domain DAMVIQNPRYQVTQFGKPVTLSCSQTLNHNVMYWYQQKSSQAPKLLFHYYDKDFNNEADTPDNFQSRRPNTSFCFLDIRSPGLGDTAMYLCATSRDRLAGVYEQFFGPGTRLTVL.

Only one count was recorded for this clone. The chain employs TRBV4-2 and TRBJ2-3; 9 bases agree with TRBD2. V gave up 6 bases and J gave up 6 bases; unmatched junction bases: 7. This CDR3 has 14 amino acids. The germline V gene has CDR1 LGHNA and CDR2 YNFKEQ. CDR3 bases: TGTGCCAGCAGACAGACTAGCGGCTCTGATACGCAGTATTTT. This encodes CASRQTSGSDTQYF.

V and J are TRBV5-5 and TRBJ2-1; a possible D gene is TRBD2 (7 bases). The CDR3 is made up of 14 amino acids. Deletions cut 4 bases from V and 7 bases from J, with 15 bases between. Germline V CDR1 and CDR2: SGHKS, YYEKEE (reference sequence). The CDR3 sequence: CASSQRRGPNEQFF. The DNA for the CDR3 is TGTGCCAGCAGCCAACGGCGGGGGCCGAATGAGCAGTTCTTC.

The V and J genes are TRBV4-1 and TRBJ2-1; D not certain. The V gene lost 4 bases and the J gene lost 2 bases, with 12 bases spanning the gap. Germline V gene data show CDR1 as MGHRA and CDR2 as YSYEKL. The CDR3 extends over 15 amino acids. As DNA, the CDR3 is TGCGCCAGCAGCCCGCCCAATTCGGCCTACAATGAGCAGTTCTTC. Encoded protein: CASSPPNSAYNEQFF.